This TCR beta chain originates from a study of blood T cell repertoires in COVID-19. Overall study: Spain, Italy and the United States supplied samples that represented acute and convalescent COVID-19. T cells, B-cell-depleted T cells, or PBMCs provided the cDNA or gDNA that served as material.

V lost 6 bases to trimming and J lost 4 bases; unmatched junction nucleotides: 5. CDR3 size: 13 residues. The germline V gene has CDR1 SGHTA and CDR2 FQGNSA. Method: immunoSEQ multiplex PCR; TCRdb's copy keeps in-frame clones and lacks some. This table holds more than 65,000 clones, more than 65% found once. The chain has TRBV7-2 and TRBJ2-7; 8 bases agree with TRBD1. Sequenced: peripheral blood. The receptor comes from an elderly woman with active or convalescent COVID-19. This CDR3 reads CASSPDRVYEQYF. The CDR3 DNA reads TGTGCCAGCAGTCCGGACAGGGTTTACGAGCAGTACTTC.